This T cell receptor (beta chain) was identified in a study of human T cells and chemical hapten exposure. TCRdb itself ran the RACE reads through MiXCR, one entry per CDR3 protein. The sample lists 84,000 or so distinct CDR3 sequences; 8% to 11% were seen once. In its sample, this clonotype was seen many times. Noted time point: patch test 1, 2 weeks after DPC sensitization. The treatment denotes: therapeutic diphenylcyclopropenone sensitization with weekly scalp DPC. Ahead of applying each patch test, blood was sampled. Per germline, CDR1 SGHTS and CDR2 YDEGEE. The V end was cut by 4 bases, the J end by 2 bases, with 16 bases between. The CDR3 sequence is 16 residues long.

The source of this sequence is a man aged 40-49 years with alopecia areata. Some clones in this sample may be carry-over from other donors' samples. J is TRBJ1-5 and V is TRBV5-8; D is possibly TRBD1 (6 bases). The source material was whole blood, sampled in connection with sensitization to the hapten diphenylcyclopropenone (DPC). The CDR3: CASSPPGHGRNQPQHF. The CDR3 DNA reads as TGTGCCAGCAGCCCACCGGGACACGGGCGCAATCAGCCCCAGCATTTT.